Detailed here is one T cell receptor beta chain. Per the original methods: Cell counts per sample came from amplifying reference gene primers. Clones were read by immunoSEQ multiplex PCR, and TCRdb kept only the in-frame ones, dropping some. D and trimming were read from the DNA, whereas the V and J calls and clone size are those reported in that table. The data contain 250,000 to 300,000 clones, about nine tenths of them singletons. This sample was taken from a study of blood T cell repertoires in COVID-19. Study in general: From the United States, Italy and Spain came samples of acute and convalescent COVID-19.

Sequenced material: peripheral blood. The clonotype comes from a woman aged 30 to 39 who had recovered from COVID-19.

The CDR3 loop is CSAYQGRETEAFF. The CDR3 DNA follows: TGCAGCGCATACCAGGGCCGAGAAACTGAAGCTTTCTTT. The gene calls are TRBV29-1 and TRBJ1-1; TRBD1 might be the D (5 bases). The CDR3 loop spans 13 amino acids. Germline CDR1 and CDR2: SQVTM and ANQGSEA. The ends were cut back, 7 bases at V and 5 bases at J, with 17 bases in the middle.